This T cell receptor beta chain was retrieved from a study of cytomegalovirus exposure and HLA in healthy donors. Study background: Researchers found that about 82% of about 400 genotyped donors fell within the Caucasian-associated ancestry cluster.

The CDR3 length is 12 residues. Germline lookup yields CDR1 ENHRY and CDR2 SYGVKD. Trimming took off 3 bases at V and 3 bases at J, with 6 bases between the two ends. Study results and caveats: A later analysis reported that several of the most significant clusters appeared to be linked to common viral pathogens, among them Epstein-Barr virus.

Note on this clone: Its antigen is not known.

Donors in the study were healthy people who gave bone marrow. Amplification used 60 Vbeta primers and 13 Jbeta primers. The method was immunoSEQ multiplex PCR; TCRdb's version includes in-frame clones alone and lacks a portion of them. The repertoire shows roughly 60,000 clones; the top ten hold 3.5% to 4%. The clonotype originates from a male donor in good health and CMV-seronegative. This chain connects TRBV10-3 to TRBJ2-7; D gene uncertain. Sequencing was done on a sample of PBMCs. This chain's CDR3 is CAISDENYEQYF. The CDR3, as DNA: TGTGCCATCAGTGATGAGAACTACGAGCAGTACTTC.